This TCR beta chain was sequenced for a study of blood T cell repertoires in COVID-19. Study information: COVID-19 samples, acute and convalescent, were from the United States, Italy and Spain. T cells, B-cell-depleted T cells, or PBMCs supplied cDNA or gDNA.

The authors' processing: The authors estimated nucleated cell counts from reference gene primer amplification. Clones were sequenced by immunoSEQ multiplex PCR, and TCRdb holds only the in-frame ones, with some missing. V, J and clone size reflect that table, while D and trimming were determined from the DNA. Of more than 300,000 clones in the sample, more than 70% were seen once. Sequenced sample: peripheral blood. This clonotype originated in a woman aged 45-65 years with acute or convalescent COVID-19.

The DNA of the CDR3 is TGTGCCAGCAGCCGGCAACAGGACCTTTATGGCTACACCTTC. This gives the protein CASSRQQDLYGYTF. This chain links TRBV6-5 with TRBJ1-2; D possibly corresponds to TRBD1 (5 bases). CDR3 size: 14 residues. Trimming stripped 6 bases from V and 5 bases from J, with 16 bases between. Germline CDR1 reads MNHEY; CDR2 reads SVGAGI.